This section outlines one T cell receptor beta chain sequence together with its context. What this receptor recognizes is not known. The input lacks base qualities; no much larger clone sits a single base away. The sample is drawn from a study of blood T cell repertoires in COVID-19 (dated by TCRdb to 2018 to 2021). With regard to the full study: Samples covering the acute and convalescent phases of COVID-19 were provided by collaborators in the United States, Italy and Spain. The prospective study material was composed of cDNA or gDNA derived from T cells, B-cell-depleted T cells, or PBMCs. Nearly every sample came with metadata listing a de-identified subject ID, COVID-19 status, age in years and sex. The repertoires were released in a freely available public database intended as a resource for research on the immune response to SARS-CoV-2. Where available, HLA class I and class II types were taken from metadata supplied by the sample provider and were not determined by assay-based typing. The dataset comprised deeply sampled blood TCRbeta repertoires from subjects exposed to, actively infected with, or recovered from COVID-19. Samples were obtained from the ongoing ImmuneRACE study (first 160 participants) and from 1,000 to 1,500 subjects provided by 6 global collaborators.

The immunoSEQ Assay, a bias-controlled multiplex PCR, was used to amplify TCRbeta CDR3 regions from genomic DNA. In the source study's methods: Within the assay, amplification of reference gene primers was used to estimate how many nucleated cells each sample contained. Sequence reads were collapsed and filtered to measure the absolute abundance of every unique TCRbeta CDR3 rearrangement. For each sample, productive Simpson clonality was calculated by taking the square root of Simpson's diversity index across productive rearrangements. Sourced from immuneACCESS, this table was stored by TCRdb with only in-frame sequences that have V and J called. A share of the clones is absent; for the studies checked, an unresolved V gene accounts for under half, and the remainder has no known explanation. The V and J calls and clone size are taken from that table; D and trimming were inferred from the DNA. This sample lists 58,000 or so clones; 74% were detected once. 28% of the sample is in the top ten clones.

Sequences SGHRS (CDR1) and YFSETQ (CDR2) are obtained from the germline V gene. Counted from cysteine to phenylalanine, this CDR3 has 17 amino acids. Of the read, only the CDR3 DNA is kept; its 51 bases are in frame from base 1. V is cut back by 4 bases and J by 2 bases, with 10 bases in the junction unmatched. The paper as a whole reports these results and caveats: How much clinical and demographic metadata was included differed by source and by participant, and the metadata was provided uncurated.

Collaborating institutions collected whole blood in K2EDTA tubes following their own protocols. For TCRbeta analysis, collaborators shipped samples as frozen whole blood, isolated PBMCs, or DNA extracted from either of those sample types. The clonotype was recovered from a woman older than 75 with acute or convalescent COVID-19. Sequencing used peripheral blood. This sequence uses TRBV5-1 and TRBJ2-2; TRBD1 agrees with 8 junctional bases. The DNA sequence reads TGCGCCAGCAGCCCCCGGACAGGGTCGCAAAACACCGGGGAGCTGTTTTTT. This sequence encodes CASSPRTGSQNTGELFF.